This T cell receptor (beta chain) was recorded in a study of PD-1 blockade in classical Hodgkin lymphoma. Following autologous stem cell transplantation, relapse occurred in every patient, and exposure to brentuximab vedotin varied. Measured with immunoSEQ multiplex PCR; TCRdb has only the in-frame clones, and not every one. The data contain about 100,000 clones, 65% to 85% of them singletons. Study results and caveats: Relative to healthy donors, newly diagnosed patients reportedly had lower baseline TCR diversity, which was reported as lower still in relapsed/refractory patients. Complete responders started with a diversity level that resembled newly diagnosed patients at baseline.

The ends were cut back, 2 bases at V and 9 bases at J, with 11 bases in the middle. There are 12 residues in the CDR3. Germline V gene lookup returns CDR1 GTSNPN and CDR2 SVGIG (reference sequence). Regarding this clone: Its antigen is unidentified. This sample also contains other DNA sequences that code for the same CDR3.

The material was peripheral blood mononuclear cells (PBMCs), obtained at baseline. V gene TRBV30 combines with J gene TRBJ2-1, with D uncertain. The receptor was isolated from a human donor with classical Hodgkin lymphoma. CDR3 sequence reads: CAWSTSLVEQFF. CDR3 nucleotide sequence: TGTGCCTGGAGTACCTCCTTGGTTGAGCAGTTCTTC.